Included here is one TCR beta chain sequence, with context. The antigen is undetermined. This specimen belongs to a study of siplizumab effects on memory and regulatory T cells. CDR1 and CDR2 from the germline V gene are WNHNN and SYGVQD (reference sequence). The ends were cut back, 2 bases at V and 2 bases at J, with 10 bases in the middle. The CDR3 length is 14 residues. Study-level points and caveats: There appeared to be greater diversity in naive T cells than in memory cells, and naive T cells seemed major contributors to the alloresponse. Unstimulated subsets were the mapping target of only a minor fraction of alloreactive clones.

Per-sample assaying covered around 10^5 TCR templates. Assay used: immunoSEQ multiplex PCR; TCRdb lists only in-frame clones, some missing. The data contain some 100,000 clones, approximately 93% of them singletons. The sample taken for sequencing was CD8+ T cells sorted from blood. This chain joins TRBV10-1 and TRBJ2-7; no firm D call. This clonotype was obtained from a human donor in good health. The CDR3 DNA follows: TGCGCCAGCAGTGAGACGCTAGTTCCCTACGAGCAGTACTTC. Residues: CASSETLVPYEQYF.